This T cell receptor (beta chain) was captured in a study of early T cells in non-severe SARS-CoV-2 infection. Study-level findings and limits: VDJdb matching, biased toward anti-spike CD8 responses, missed private and CD4 specificities.

Individual cDNA molecules received unique molecular identifiers during library preparation. Each CDR3 protein is one row after TCRdb ran MiXCR on the 5' RACE reads. The sample holds tens of thousands of distinct CDR3 sequences, around 5.8% seen once. From germline, CDR1 is MNHEY and CDR2 SVGEGT. V shed 0 bases and J shed 5 bases, with 17 bases lying between them. CDR3 length: 17 residues. In its sample, this clonotype was seen many times. The antigen remains unidentified. The chain combines TRBV6-2 or TRBV6-3 with TRBJ2-4, with D possibly TRBD2 on 5 matching bases. This TCR came from an adult who was a healthcare worker with PCR-confirmed SARS-CoV-2 infection or an uninfected control (not recorded which). Sequenced material: whole blood. The CDR3 DNA follows: TGTGCCAGCAGTTACTCGCGAAGCGGTAGTCGCCAAAACATTCAGTACTTC. Translated, it gives CASSYSRSGSRQNIQYF.